One sample yielded the 5 T cell receptor beta chains listed below, sequenced in a study of early T cells in non-severe SARS-CoV-2 infection. TCRdb reprocessed the 5' RACE reads via MiXCR and lists one record per CDR3 protein. The repertoire holds roughly 48,000 distinct CDR3 sequences, 6.5% to 9% seen once, with around 9.4% in the top ten. Sequencing was carried out using whole blood. These receptors were collected from an adult who was a healthcare worker with PCR-confirmed SARS-CoV-2 infection or an uninfected control (not recorded which).

In its sample, this clonotype was seen many times. The CDR3 loop reads CASRLGQETQYF. In nucleotides, the CDR3 is TGCGCCAGCCGTCTCGGTCAAGAGACCCAGTACTTC. The V and J genes are TRBV5-1 and TRBJ2-5; D ambiguous. Trimming stripped 7 bases from V and 2 bases from J, with 9 bases between. The CDR3 spans 12 residues. In germline, CDR1 is SGHRS, CDR2 YFSETQ.

The CDR3 DNA reads TGTGCCAGCAGCCCCGGACCGGGACAGGGAAGAACTGAAGCTTTCTTT. Amino acid sequence: CASSPGPGQGRTEAFF. This chain joins TRBV5-4 and TRBJ1-1; the match to TRBD1 covers 9 bases. V was pared by 4 bases and J by 5 bases, with 12 bases of the junction left unmatched. The CDR3 spans 16 residues. CDR1 is SGHNT and CDR2 is YYREEE in the germline V gene (reference sequence).

The V and J genes are TRBV11-2 and TRBJ2-7; D gene uncertain. Trimming shortened V by 11 bases and J by 2 bases, and 13 bases separated the two germline ends. The CDR3 sequence is 12 residues long. CDR1 SGHAT and CDR2 FQNNGV come from the germline V gene. This CDR3 is CACLDSTYEQYF. Written as DNA, the CDR3 is TGTGCCTGCCTCGACTCAACCTACGAGCAGTACTTC. Complete variable domain (other parts from reference TRBV11-2 and TRBJ2-7): EAGVAQSPRYKIIEKRQSVAFWCNPISGHATLYWYQQILGQGPKLLIQFQNNGVVDDSQLPKDRFSAERLKGVDSTLKIQPAKLEDSAVYLCACLDSTYEQYFGPGTRLTVT.

The sample holds many counts of this clonotype. The chain combines TRBV3-1 with TRBJ1-1; D is unresolved. The CDR3 has 13 amino acids. Looked up from germline, CDR1 is LGHDT and CDR2 is YNNKEL (reference sequence). The V end was cut by 6 bases, the J end by 5 bases, with 13 bases between. CDR3 sequence: CASRLFGRTEAFF. CDR3 DNA: TGTGCCAGCAGGCTATTCGGGAGGACTGAAGCTTTCTTT.

CDR3 region: CASRWVSEETQYF. In nucleotides, the CDR3 is TGTGCCAGCAGATGGGTCTCTGAAGAGACCCAGTACTTC. This sequence joins TRBV7-9 and TRBJ2-5; D unclear. Germline V gives CDR1 SEHNR, CDR2 FQNEAQ (reference sequence). This CDR3 has 13 amino acids. The V end was cut by 6 bases, the J end by 3 bases, with 11 bases between.